This T cell receptor (beta chain) emerged from a study of shared clonotypes between healthy human individuals. At the level of the study: Serving as donors were a couple of women and three men, whose ages spanned 18 to 49.

As for this clone: The antigen remains unidentified.

Some clones are missing from TCRdb's copy, which holds only in-frame ones; the method was immunoSEQ multiplex PCR. This sample carries a few million clones, 95% of them seen once, and the ten largest clones take roughly 0.13%. Study-level results: When compared with the clonotypes that were shared by all four sorted-subset donors, the non-shared clonotypes turned out to have lower generation probabilities.

The CDR3 length is 15 residues. Germline values: CDR1 WNHNN, CDR2 SYGVQD (reference sequence). The V end lost 3 bases, the J end lost 2 bases, and 12 bases lay between the germline ends. This TCR derives from a man between 18 and 29 years old in good health. Sequences were obtained from naive CD4+ T cells sorted from blood. As for subset: CD45RA+ positively selected. V usage is TRBV10-1 and J usage is TRBJ2-3; D is uncertain. The CDR3 here is CASSDFGGNTDTQYF. The CDR3 DNA follows: TGCGCCAGCAGTGATTTCGGCGGAAACACAGATACGCAGTATTTT.